What follows are 4 T cell receptor beta chains derived from one specimen sequenced in a study of PD-L1 blockade in urothelial cancer. Profiled with immunoSEQ multiplex PCR; TCRdb holds only in-frame clones, not every one. The data show tens of thousands of clones, roughly 87% seen once. The material sequenced was PBMCs, taken around atezolizumab (anti-PD-L1) treatment. These receptors originate from a man between 65 and 85 years old with urothelial cancer.

V gene TRBV27 combines with J gene TRBJ1-1; a possible D gene is TRBD1 (6 bases). Germline CDR1 reads MNHEY; CDR2 reads SMNVEV (reference sequence). Trimming took off 5 bases at V and 4 bases at J, with 17 bases between the two ends. The CDR3 is made up of 15 amino acids. CDR3 coding DNA: TGTGCCAGCAGTGTAACAGGGCTTTTTGGCACTGAAGCTTTCTTT. Protein sequence: CASSVTGLFGTEAFF.

The chain recombines TRBV4-1 with TRBJ2-3; 8 positions match TRBD2. Germline-derived CDR1 and CDR2 are MGHRA and YSYEKL. The length of the CDR3 is 16 residues. V lost 0 bases, J lost 1 base, and 3 bases stayed unmatched. The CDR3 DNA is TGCGCCAGCAGCCAAGAAACTAGCGGCCGCACAGATACGCAGTATTTT. This sequence encodes CASSQETSGRTDTQYF.

The rearrangement joins TRBV7-2 to TRBJ2-7; 7 positions agree with TRBD2. The J segment lost 3 bases and the V segment lost 4 bases, leaving 9 bases of the junction unmatched. Germline CDR1 reads SGHTA; CDR2 reads FQGNSA. The CDR3 is 15 amino acids. The CDR3 protein is CASSSTAGTNYEQYF. In nucleotides, the CDR3 is TGTGCCAGCAGCTCGACCGCCGGGACTAACTACGAGCAGTACTTC.

V is TRBV6-6 and J is TRBJ2-5; D perhaps matches TRBD2 (7 bases). CDR3 length: 15 amino acids. CDR1 and CDR2 from the germline V gene are MNHNY and SVGAGI (reference sequence). V lost 5 bases and J 4 bases, leaving 17 bases between the germline ends. The CDR3 nucleotides are TGTGCCAGCAGTCCAACTCGGGGGGCGGGAGAGACCCAGTACTTC. This gives the protein CASSPTRGAGETQYF.